The entry below gives a single T cell receptor (beta chain) sequence along with its context. The sample is drawn from a study of CD8+ T cells in alopecia areata. Following RNA extraction, reverse transcription yielded cDNA that acted as the sequencing template. Repertoires were generated with immunoSEQ multiplex PCR, while TCRdb's copy carries only in-frame clones and drops some. The table includes some 51,000 clones, about 96% detected once. The CDR3 contains 12 residues. Trimming removed 4 bases from V and 7 bases from J, with 8 bases in between. Germline loops: CDR1 MGHRA, CDR2 YSYEKL. The J gene is TRBJ2-1, the V gene TRBV4-1; D is possibly TRBD2 (5 bases). This clonotype was sampled from a human donor with alopecia areata. The sequencing used CD8+ T cells sorted from blood, collected at week 0. The CDR3 loop reads CASSRGSNEQFF. CDR3 in DNA: TGCGCCAGCAGCCGAGGGAGTAATGAGCAGTTCTTC.